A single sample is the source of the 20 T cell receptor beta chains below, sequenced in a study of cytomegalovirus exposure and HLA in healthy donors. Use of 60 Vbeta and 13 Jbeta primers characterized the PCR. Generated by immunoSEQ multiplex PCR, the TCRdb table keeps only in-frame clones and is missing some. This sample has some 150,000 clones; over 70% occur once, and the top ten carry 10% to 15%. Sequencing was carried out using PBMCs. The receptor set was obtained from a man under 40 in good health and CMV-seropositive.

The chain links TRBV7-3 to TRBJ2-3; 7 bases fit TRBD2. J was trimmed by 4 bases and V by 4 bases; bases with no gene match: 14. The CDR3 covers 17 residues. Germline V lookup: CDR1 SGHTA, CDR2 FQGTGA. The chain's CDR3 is CASSSTSGTGGSDTQYF. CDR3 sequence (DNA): TGTGCCAGCAGCTCCACGTCGGGTACGGGAGGTTCAGATACGCAGTATTTT.

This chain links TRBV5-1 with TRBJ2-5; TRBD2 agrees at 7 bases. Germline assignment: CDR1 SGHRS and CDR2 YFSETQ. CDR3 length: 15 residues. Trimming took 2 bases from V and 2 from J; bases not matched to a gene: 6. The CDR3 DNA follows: TGCGCCAGCAGCTTAGCAGCGGGGTTACAAGAGACCCAGTACTTC. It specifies CASSLAAGLQETQYF.

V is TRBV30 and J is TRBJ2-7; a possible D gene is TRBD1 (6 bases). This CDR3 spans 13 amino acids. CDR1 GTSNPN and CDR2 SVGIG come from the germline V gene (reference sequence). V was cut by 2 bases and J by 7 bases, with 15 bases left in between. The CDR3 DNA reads TGTGCCTGGAGTAGGCAGGGGTTGAGTGAGCAGTACTTC. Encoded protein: CAWSRQGLSEQYF.

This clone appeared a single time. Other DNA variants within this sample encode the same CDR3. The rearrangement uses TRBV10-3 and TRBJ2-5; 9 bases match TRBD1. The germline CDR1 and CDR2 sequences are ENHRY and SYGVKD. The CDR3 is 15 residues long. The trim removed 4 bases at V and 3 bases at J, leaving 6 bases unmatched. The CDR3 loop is CAISGRDREEETQYF. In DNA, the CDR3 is TGTGCCATCAGTGGCCGGGACAGGGAGGAAGAGACCCAGTACTTC.

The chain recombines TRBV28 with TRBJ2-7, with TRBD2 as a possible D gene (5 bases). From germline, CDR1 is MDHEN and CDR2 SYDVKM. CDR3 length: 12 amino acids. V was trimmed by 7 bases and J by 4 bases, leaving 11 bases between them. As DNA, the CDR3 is TGTGCCAGCATGGGAGAACTATACGAGCAGTACTTC. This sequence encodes CASMGELYEQYF.

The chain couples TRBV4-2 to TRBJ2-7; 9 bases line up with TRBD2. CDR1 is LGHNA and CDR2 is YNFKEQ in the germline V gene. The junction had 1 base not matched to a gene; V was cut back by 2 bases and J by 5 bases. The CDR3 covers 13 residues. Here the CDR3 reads CASSQRLADEQYF. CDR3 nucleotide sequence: TGTGCCAGCAGCCAAAGACTAGCGGACGAGCAGTACTTC.

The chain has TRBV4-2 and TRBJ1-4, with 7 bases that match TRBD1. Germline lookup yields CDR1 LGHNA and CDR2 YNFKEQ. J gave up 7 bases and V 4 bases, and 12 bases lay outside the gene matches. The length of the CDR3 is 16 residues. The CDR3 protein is CASSRSEGAEIEKLFF. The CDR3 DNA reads TGTGCCAGCAGCCGATCCGAGGGGGCAGAGATTGAAAAACTGTTTTTT.

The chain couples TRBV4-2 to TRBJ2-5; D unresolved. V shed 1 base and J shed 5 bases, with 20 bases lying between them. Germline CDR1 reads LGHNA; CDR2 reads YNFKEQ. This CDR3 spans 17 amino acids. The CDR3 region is CASSQGLAGLVEETQYF. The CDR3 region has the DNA TGTGCCAGCAGCCAAGGGTTGGCAGGTTTAGTAGAGGAGACCCAGTACTTC.

CDR3 bases: TGTGCCAGCAGGTCAGCCGGACAGGGGAAGGAAGCTTTCTTT. Protein: CASRSAGQGKEAFF. The gene calls are TRBV6-5 and TRBJ1-1; TRBD1 matches 9 bases. The CDR3 extends over 14 amino acids. CDR1 is MNHEY, CDR2 SVGAGI, per germline. Trimming cost V 6 bases and J 8 bases; bases outside gene matches: 10.

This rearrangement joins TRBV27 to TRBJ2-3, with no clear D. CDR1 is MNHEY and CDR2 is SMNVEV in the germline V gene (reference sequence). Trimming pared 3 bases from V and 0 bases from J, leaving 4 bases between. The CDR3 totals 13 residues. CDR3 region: CASSFYSTDTQYF. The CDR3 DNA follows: TGTGCCAGCAGTTTCTATAGCACAGATACGCAGTATTTT.

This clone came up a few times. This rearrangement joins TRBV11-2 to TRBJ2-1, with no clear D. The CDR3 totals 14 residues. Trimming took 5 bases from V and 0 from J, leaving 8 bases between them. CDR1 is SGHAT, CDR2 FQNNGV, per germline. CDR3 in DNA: TGTGCCAGCAGCATGTTCGGCTCCTACAATGAGCAGTTCTTC. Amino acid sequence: CASSMFGSYNEQFF. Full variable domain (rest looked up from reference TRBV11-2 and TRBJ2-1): EAGVAQSPRYKIIEKRQSVAFWCNPISGHATLYWYQQILGQGPKLLIQFQNNGVVDDSQLPKDRFSAERLKGVDSTLKIQPAKLEDSAVYLCASSMFGSYNEQFFGPGTRLTVL.

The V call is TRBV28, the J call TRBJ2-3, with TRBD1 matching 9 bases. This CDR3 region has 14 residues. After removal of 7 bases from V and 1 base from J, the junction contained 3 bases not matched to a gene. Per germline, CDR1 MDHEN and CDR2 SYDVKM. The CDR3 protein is CASMTGGGTDTQYF. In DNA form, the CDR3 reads TGTGCCAGCATGACAGGGGGGGGCACAGATACGCAGTATTTT.

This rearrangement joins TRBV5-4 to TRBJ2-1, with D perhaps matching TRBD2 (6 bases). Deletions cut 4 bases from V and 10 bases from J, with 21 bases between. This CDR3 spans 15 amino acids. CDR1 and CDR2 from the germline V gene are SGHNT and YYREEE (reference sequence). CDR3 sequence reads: CASSPEGQDGGEQFF. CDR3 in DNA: TGTGCCAGCAGCCCCGAGGGGCAGGACGGAGGGGAGCAGTTCTTC.

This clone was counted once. DNA of the CDR3: TGTGCCAGCAGTGAACTTACAGGGGGATTCACTGAAGCTTTCTTT. Amino acids: CASSELTGGFTEAFF. The V and J genes are TRBV6-1 and TRBJ1-1; TRBD1 agrees at 8 bases. This CDR3 contains 15 residues. Trimming removed 2 bases from V and 4 bases from J; junction bases left unmatched: 6. CDR1 and CDR2 from the germline V gene are MNHNS and SASEGT.

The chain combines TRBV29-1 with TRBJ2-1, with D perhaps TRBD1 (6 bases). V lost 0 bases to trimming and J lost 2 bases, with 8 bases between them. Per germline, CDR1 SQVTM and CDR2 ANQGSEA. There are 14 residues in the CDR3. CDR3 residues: CSVEDQGPYNEQFF. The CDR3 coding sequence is TGCAGCGTTGAAGATCAGGGGCCCTACAATGAGCAGTTCTTC.

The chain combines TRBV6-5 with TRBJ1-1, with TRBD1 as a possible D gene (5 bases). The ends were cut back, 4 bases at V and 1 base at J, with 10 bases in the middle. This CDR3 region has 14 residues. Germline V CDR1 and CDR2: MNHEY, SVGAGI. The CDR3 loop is CASSSYRGNTEAFF. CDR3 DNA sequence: TGTGCCAGCAGTTCCTATAGGGGGAACACTGAAGCTTTCTTT.

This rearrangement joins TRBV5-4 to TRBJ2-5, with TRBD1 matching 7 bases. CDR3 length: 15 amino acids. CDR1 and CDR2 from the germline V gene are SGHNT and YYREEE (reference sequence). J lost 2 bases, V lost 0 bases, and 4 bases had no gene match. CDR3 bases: TGTGCCAGCAGCTTGGAAGGGGACAGACAAGAGACCCAGTACTTC. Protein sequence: CASSLEGDRQETQYF.

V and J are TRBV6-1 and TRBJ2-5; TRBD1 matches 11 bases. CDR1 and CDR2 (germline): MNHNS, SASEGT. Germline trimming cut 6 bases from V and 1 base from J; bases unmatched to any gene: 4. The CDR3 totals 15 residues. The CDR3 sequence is CASRAGQGGQETQYF. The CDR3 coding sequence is TGTGCCAGCAGGGCGGGACAGGGGGGCCAAGAGACCCAGTACTTC.

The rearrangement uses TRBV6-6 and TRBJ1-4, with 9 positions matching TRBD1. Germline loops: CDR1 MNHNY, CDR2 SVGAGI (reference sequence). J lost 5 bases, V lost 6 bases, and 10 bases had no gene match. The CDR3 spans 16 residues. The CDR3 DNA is TGTGCCAGCAGCCTCCGGAGGGACAGGGCGAATGAAAAACTGTTTTTT. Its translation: CASSLRRDRANEKLFF.

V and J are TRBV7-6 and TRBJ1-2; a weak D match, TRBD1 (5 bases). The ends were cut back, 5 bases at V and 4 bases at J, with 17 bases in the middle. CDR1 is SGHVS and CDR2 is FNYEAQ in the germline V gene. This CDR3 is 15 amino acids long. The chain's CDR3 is CASSRKEGTTYGYTF. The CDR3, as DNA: TGTGCCAGCAGCCGAAAAGAAGGGACTACCTATGGCTACACCTTC.